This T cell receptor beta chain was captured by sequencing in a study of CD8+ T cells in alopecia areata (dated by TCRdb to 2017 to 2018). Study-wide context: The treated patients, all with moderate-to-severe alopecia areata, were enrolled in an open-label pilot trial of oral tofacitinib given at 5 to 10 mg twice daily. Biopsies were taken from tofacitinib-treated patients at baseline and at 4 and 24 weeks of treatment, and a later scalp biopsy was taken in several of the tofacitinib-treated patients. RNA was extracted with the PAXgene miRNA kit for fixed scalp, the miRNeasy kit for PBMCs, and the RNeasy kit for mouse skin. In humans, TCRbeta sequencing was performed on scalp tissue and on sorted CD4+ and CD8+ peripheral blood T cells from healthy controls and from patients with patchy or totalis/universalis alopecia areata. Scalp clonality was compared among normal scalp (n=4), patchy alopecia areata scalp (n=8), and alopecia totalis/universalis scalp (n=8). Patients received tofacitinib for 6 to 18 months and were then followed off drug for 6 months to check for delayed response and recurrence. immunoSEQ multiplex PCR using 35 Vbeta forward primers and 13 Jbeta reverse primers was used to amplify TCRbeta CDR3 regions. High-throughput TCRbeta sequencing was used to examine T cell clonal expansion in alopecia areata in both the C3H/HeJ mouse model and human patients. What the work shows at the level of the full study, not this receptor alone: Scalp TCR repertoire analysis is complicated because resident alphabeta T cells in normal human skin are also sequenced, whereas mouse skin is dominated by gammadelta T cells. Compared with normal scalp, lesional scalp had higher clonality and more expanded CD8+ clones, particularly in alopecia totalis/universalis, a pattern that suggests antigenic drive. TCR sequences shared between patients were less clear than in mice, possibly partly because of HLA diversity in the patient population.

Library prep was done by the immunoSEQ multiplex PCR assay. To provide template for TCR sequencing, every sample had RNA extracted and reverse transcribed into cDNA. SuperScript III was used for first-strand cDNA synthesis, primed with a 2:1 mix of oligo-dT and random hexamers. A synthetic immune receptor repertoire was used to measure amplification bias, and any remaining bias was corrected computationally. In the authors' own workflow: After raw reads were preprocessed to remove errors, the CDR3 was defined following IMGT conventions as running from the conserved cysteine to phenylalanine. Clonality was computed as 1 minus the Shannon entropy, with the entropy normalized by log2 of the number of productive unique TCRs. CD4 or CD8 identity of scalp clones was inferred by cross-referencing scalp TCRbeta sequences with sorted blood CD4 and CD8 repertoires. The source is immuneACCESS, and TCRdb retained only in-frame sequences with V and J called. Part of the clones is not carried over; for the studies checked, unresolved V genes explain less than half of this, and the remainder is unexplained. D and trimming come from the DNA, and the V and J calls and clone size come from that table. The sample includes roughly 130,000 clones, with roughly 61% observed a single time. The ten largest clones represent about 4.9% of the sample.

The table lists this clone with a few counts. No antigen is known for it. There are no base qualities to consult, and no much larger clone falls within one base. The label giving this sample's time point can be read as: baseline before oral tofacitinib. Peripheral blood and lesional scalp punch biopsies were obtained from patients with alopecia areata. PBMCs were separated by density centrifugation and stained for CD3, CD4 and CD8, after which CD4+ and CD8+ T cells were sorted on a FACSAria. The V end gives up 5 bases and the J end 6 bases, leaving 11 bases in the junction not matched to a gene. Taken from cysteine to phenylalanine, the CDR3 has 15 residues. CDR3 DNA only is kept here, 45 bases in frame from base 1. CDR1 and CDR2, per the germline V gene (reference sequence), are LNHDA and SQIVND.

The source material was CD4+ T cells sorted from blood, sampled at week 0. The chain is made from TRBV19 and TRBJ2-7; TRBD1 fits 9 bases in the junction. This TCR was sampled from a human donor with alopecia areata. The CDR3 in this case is CASSREGTGRIEQYF. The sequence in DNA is TGTGCCAGTAGTCGCGAGGGGACAGGGCGTATCGAGCAGTACTTC. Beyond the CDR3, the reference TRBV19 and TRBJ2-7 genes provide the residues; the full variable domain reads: DGGITQSPKYLFRKEGQNVTLSCEQNLNHDAMYWYRQDPGQGLRLIYYSQIVNDFQKGDIAEGYSVSREKKESFPLTVTSAQKNPTAFYLCASSREGTGRIEQYFGPGTRLTVT.